A selection of T cell receptor beta chains follows, all from one sample in a study. Using its own MiXCR run on the RT-PCR reads, TCRdb lists one record per CDR3 protein. Here the sample spans about 680,000 distinct CDR3 sequences, 13% to 15% being singletons. The sequenced sample was memory CD4+ T cells from blood. The receptor source for this set is a female donor in good health, serving as a healthy control. Each CDR3 is given with its conserved first and last residue. The order of the fields is CDR3 length, D gene, J gene, V gene, clone size, CDR3 DNA, CDR3 protein. The D gene is left open where the match is weak. Rows may omit the clone size; those that give it use once, few, many or a size class.

>14|.|TRBJ2-7|TRBV7-2|many
TGTGCCAGCAGCTTAGTGGAAGGTCCGTACGAGCAGTACTTC
CASSLVEGPYEQYF
>15|.|TRBJ2-7|TRBV5-1|many
TGCGCCAGCAGCTTGGAACCAGGGGCAGCCTACGAGCAGTACTTC
CASSLEPGAAYEQYF
>13|.|TRBJ2-3|TRBV20-1|.
TGCAGTGCTAGCCGGGACGCCACAGATACGCAGTATTTT
CSASRDATDTQYF
>12|.|TRBJ2-1|TRBV28|few
TGTGCCAGCAGTTTACCCACCGCGAAGCAGTTCTTC
CASSLPTAKQFF
>17|TRBD2|TRBJ2-1|TRBV19|.
TGTGCCAGTAGTCGACTAGCGGGAGGTGGGGGACACAATGAGCAGTTCTTC
CASSRLAGGGGHNEQFF
>16|.|TRBJ1-6|TRBV12-3/TRBV12-4|few
TGTGCCAGCAGTTTCATATCCGGACAGAATTTTGCACCCCTCCACTTT
CASSFISGQNFAPLHF
>12|.|TRBJ2-1|TRBV7-9|many
TGTGCCAGCAGTATAGCGGACAATGAGCAGTTCTTC
CASSIADNEQFF
>19|.|TRBJ2-3|TRBV29-1|many
TGCAGCGTTGAAATTCGCGGGATAGGAGGGAGGATGGTCACAGATACGCAGTATTTT
CSVEIRGIGGRMVTDTQYF
>11|.|TRBJ1-1|TRBV12-3/TRBV12-4|many
TGTGCCAGCAGTTACGGCACTGAAGCTTTCTTT
CASSYGTEAFF
>15|.|TRBJ1-1|TRBV20-1|.
TGCAGGTTCCACCCCATCGGCAGACTGAACACTGAAGCTTTCTTT
CRFHPIGRLNTEAFF
>15|.|TRBJ2-1|TRBV20-1|few
TGCAGTGCTCTCGCAGGCAGCAGCTCCTACAATGAGCAGTTCTTC
CSALAGSSSYNEQFF
>14|TRBD1|TRBJ2-5|TRBV9|.
TGTGCCAGCAGCGTTGACAGGGTACAAGAGACCCAGTACTTC
CASSVDRVQETQYF
>13|.|TRBJ1-2|TRBV20-1|many
TGCAGTGCTAGAGACAGGGAAAAACATGGCTACACCTTC
CSARDREKHGYTF
>13|.|TRBJ2-7|TRBV6-2/TRBV6-3|.
TGTGCCAGCAGGGAAATCTTCCCAGACGAGCAGTACTTC
CASREIFPDEQYF
>16|TRBD2|TRBJ2-2|TRBV6-2/TRBV6-3|.
TGTGCCAGCAGGAAGCTAGCGGGGGGGAACACCGGGGAGCTGTTTTTT
CASRKLAGGNTGELFF
>12|.|TRBJ2-4|TRBV29-1|many
TGCAGCGCGCAAGATTGGAGGGACATTCAGTACTTC
CSAQDWRDIQYF
>11|.|TRBJ2-7|TRBV27|few
TGTGCCAGCAGTCAGGACCCAGGGCAGTACTTC
CASSQDPGQYF
>15|.|TRBJ2-7|TRBV23-1|.
TGCGCCAGCAGTCAATCCTGCGGGACGCGGCACGAGCAGTACTTC
CASSQSCGTRHEQYF
>14|.|TRBJ1-4|TRBV5-1|.
TGCGCCAGCAGCTTGGGGTGGTCAAGCGGAAAACTGTTTTTT
CASSLGWSSGKLFF
>13|.|TRBJ1-1|TRBV7-6|many
TGTGCCAGCGTTAGGGGACAGAACACTGAAGCTTTCTTT
CASVRGQNTEAFF
>12|.|TRBJ2-3|TRBV7-3|.
TGTGCCAGCAGCCGCGACCATGATACGCAGTATTTT
CASSRDHDTQYF
>14|TRBD1|TRBJ2-2|TRBV28|.
TGTGCCAGCAGGTGGGACAGAATGGCCGGGGAGCTGTTTTTT
CASRWDRMAGELFF
>16|TRBD1|TRBJ2-1|TRBV5-1|many
TGCGCCAGCAGCTTGGTCAGAGGACAGGGCTACAATGAGCAGTTCTTC
CASSLVRGQGYNEQFF
>15|TRBD2|TRBJ2-3|TRBV7-7|.
TGTGCTAGCAGCGCCAGGACTAGCGAAGGAGATACGCAGTATTTT
CASSARTSEGDTQYF
>14|.|TRBJ2-1|TRBV5-1|many
TGCGCCAGCAGCCCCACCTCTAGCGAAATAGAGCAGTTCTTC
CASSPTSSEIEQFF
>14|.|TRBJ2-7|TRBV9|few
TGTGCCAGCAGCGTAGGGGCGGTCGGTAGCGAGCAGTACTTC
CASSVGAVGSEQYF
>16|.|TRBJ2-2|TRBV4-1|.
TGCGCCAGCAGCCGAATCGGGACTTCGAACACCGGGGAGCTGTTTTTT
CASSRIGTSNTGELFF
>12|TRBD1|TRBJ2-7|TRBV29-1|many
TGCAGCATTGGGACAGGGTCCTACGAGCAGTACTTC
CSIGTGSYEQYF
>18|.|TRBJ2-4|TRBV5-6|many
TGTGCCAGCAGCCCGAGGTTCCAACAGGGACTAGCCAAAAACATTCAGTACTTC
CASSPRFQQGLAKNIQYF
>15|TRBD1|TRBJ2-7|TRBV6-1|few
TGTGCCAGCTGGCCCGGGACAGGGCTTATCTACGAGCAGTACTTC
CASWPGTGLIYEQYF
>15|TRBD1|TRBJ1-2|TRBV5-6|.
TGTGCCAGCAGCTTGGTGGGACAGGGGAGTCCGCGCTACACCTTC
CASSLVGQGSPRYTF
>14|.|TRBJ1-1|TRBV6-5|many
TGTGCCAGCAGTTTAACGGGCCCGGGCACTGAAGCTTTCTTT
CASSLTGPGTEAFF
>11|.|TRBJ2-2|TRBV6-1|few
TGTGCCAGCAGGTCGACCGGGGAGCTGTTTTTT
CASRSTGELFF
>14|.|TRBJ1-2|TRBV12-3/TRBV12-4|.
TGTGCCAGCAGTTTTAGTCAGGGGAACTATGGCTACACCTTC
CASSFSQGNYGYTF
>14|.|TRBJ2-3|TRBV5-1|many
TGCGCCAGCAGCGCCCCGGGCGGCACAGATACGCAGTATTTT
CASSAPGGTDTQYF
>15|TRBD1|TRBJ2-1|TRBV24-1|many
TGTGCCACCAGTGATTTTCGGGACAGCTACAATGAGCAGTTCTTC
CATSDFRDSYNEQFF
>14|.|TRBJ1-1|TRBV7-8|few
TGTGCCAGCAGCTTTACCTCGTCCCCTTGGGGCGCTTTCTTT
CASSFTSSPWGAFF